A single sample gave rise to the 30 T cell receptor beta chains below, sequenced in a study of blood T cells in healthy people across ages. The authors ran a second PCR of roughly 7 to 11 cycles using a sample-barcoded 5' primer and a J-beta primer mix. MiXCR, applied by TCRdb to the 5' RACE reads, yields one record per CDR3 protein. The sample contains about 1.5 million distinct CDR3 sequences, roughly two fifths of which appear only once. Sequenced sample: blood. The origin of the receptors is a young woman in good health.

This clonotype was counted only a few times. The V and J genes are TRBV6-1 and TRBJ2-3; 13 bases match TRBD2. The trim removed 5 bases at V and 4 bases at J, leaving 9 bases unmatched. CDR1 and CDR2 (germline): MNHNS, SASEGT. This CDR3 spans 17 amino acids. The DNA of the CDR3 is TGTGCCAGCAGTCCAACACGACTAGCGGGAGGCGCAGATACGCAGTATTTT. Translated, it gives CASSPTRLAGGADTQYF.

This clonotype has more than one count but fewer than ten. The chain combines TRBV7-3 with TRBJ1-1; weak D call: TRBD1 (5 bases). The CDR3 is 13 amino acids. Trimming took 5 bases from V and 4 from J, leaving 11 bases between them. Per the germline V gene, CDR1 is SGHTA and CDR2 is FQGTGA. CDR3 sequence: CASSPPGTTEAFF. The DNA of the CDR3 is TGTGCCAGCAGCCCCCCTGGGACCACTGAAGCTTTCTTT.

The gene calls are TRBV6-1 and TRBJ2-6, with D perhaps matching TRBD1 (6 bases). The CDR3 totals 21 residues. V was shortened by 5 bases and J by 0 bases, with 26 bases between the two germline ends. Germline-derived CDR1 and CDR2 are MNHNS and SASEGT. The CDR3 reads CASSLEQGFADIRSGANVLTF. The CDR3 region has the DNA TGTGCCAGCAGTCTAGAACAGGGTTTCGCCGATATTCGCTCTGGGGCCAACGTCCTGACTTTC.

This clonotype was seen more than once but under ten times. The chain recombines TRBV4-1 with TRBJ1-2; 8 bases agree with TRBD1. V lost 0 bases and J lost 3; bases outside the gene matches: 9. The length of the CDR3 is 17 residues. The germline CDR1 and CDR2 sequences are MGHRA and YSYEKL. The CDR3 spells CASSQDDRGDRYYGYTF. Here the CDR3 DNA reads TGCGCCAGCAGCCAAGACGATCGGGGGGACAGGTACTATGGCTACACCTTC.

Here the CDR3 reads CASSPPRGKKSYGYTF. The CDR3 bases are TGTGCCAGCAGCCCCCCTCGAGGGAAGAAAAGCTATGGCTACACCTTC. The gene calls are TRBV7-9 and TRBJ1-2, with D hard to call. The CDR3 length is 16 residues. Germline CDR1 SEHNR, CDR2 FQNEAQ (reference sequence). V lost 5 bases and J 4 bases, leaving 20 bases between the germline ends. Filled out from reference TRBV7-9 and TRBJ1-2, the complete variable domain reads DTGVSQNPRHKITKRGQNVTFRCDPISEHNRLYWYRQTLGQGPEFLTYFQNEAQLEKSRLLSDRFSAERPKGSFSTLEIQRTEQGDSAMYLCASSPPRGKKSYGYTFGSGTRLTVV.

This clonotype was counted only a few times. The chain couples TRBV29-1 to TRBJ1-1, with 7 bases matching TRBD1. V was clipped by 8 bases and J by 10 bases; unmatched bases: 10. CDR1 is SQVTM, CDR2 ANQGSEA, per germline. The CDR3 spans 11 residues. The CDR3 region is CSSDRDGAAFF. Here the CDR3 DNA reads TGCAGCAGTGACAGGGACGGAGCAGCTTTCTTT. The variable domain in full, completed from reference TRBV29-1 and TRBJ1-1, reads SAVISQKPSRDICQRGTSLTIQCQVDSQVTMMFWYRQQPGQSLTLIATANQGSEATYESGFVIDKFPISRPNLTFSTLTVSNMSPEDSSIYLCSSDRDGAAFFGQGTRLTVV.

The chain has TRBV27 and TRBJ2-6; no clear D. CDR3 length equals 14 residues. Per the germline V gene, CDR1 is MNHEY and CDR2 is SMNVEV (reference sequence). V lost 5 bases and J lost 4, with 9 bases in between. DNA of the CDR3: TGTGCCAGCAGTGTCGTATGGGGGGCCAACGTCCTGACTTTC. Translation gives CASSVVWGANVLTF.

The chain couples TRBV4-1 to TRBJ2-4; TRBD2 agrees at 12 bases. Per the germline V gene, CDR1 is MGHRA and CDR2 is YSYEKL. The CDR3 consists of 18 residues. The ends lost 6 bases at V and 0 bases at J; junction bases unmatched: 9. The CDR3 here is CASRRGLAGGVAKNIQYF. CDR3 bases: TGCGCCAGCAGACGCGGGCTAGCGGGGGGGGTAGCCAAAAACATTCAGTACTTC.

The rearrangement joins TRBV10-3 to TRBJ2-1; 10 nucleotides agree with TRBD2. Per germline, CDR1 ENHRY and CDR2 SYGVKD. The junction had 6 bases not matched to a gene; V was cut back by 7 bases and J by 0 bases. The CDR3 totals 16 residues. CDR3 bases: TGTGCCATCACTGGGACTAGCGAAAGCTCCTACAATGAGCAGTTCTTC. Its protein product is CAITGTSESSYNEQFF.

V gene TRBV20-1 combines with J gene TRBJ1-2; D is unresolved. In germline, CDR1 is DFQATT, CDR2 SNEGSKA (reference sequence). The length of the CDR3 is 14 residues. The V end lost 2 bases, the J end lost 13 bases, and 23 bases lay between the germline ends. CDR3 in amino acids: CSARLGVVRPDFTF. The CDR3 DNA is TGCAGTGCTAGATTGGGTGTAGTCAGGCCCGATTTCACCTTC.

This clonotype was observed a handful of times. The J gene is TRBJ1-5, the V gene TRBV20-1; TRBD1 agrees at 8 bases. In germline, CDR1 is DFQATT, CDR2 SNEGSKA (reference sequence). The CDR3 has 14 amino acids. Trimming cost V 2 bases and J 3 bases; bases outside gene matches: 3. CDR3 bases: TGCAGTGCTAGACGGACAGGGAACAATCAGCCCCAGCATTTT. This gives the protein CSARRTGNNQPQHF.

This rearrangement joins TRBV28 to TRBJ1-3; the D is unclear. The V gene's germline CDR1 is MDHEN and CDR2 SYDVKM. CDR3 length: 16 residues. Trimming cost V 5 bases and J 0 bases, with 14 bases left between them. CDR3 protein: CASSLNVGLSGNTIYF. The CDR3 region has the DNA TGTGCCAGCAGTCTCAACGTTGGACTCTCTGGAAACACCATATATTTT.

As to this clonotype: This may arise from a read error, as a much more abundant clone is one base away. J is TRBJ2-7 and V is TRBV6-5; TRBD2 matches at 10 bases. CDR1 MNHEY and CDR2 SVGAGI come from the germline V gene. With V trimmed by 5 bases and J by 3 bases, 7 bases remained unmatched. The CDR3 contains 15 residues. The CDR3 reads CASSDEASGGYEQYF. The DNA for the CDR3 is TGTGCCAGCAGTGACGAGGCTAGCGGGGGCTACGAGCAGTACTTC.

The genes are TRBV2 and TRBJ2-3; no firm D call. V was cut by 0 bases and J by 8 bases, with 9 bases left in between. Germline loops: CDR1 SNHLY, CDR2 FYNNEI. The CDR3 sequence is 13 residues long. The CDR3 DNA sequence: TGTGCCAGCAGTGAAGCTCAAGGAGCTACGCAGTATTTT. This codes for CASSEAQGATQYF.

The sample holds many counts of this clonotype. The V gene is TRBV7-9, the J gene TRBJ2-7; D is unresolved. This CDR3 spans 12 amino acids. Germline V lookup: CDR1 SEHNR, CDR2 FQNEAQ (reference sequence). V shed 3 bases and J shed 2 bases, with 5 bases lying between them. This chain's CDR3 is CASSLLPYEQYF. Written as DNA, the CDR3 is TGTGCCAGCAGCTTGTTACCCTACGAGCAGTACTTC.

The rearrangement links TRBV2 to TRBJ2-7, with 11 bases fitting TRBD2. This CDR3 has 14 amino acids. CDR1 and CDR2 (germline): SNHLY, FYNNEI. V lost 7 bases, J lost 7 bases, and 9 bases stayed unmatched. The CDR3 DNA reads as TGTGCCAGCATCTTAGCGGGGGGGTTGCGGGAGCAGTACTTC. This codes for CASILAGGLREQYF. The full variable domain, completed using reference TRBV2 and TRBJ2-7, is EPEVTQTPSHQVTQMGQEVILRCVPISNHLYFYWYRQILGQKVEFLVSFYNNEISEKSEIFDDQFSVERPDGSNFTLKIRSTKLEDSAMYFCASILAGGLREQYFGPGTRLTVT.

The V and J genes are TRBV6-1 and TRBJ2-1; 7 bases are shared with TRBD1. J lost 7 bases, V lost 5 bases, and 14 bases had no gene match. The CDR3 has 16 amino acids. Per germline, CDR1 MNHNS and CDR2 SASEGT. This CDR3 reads CASSSLQGILGNEQFF. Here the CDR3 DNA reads TGTGCCAGCAGTAGCCTACAGGGGATCTTAGGGAATGAGCAGTTCTTC.

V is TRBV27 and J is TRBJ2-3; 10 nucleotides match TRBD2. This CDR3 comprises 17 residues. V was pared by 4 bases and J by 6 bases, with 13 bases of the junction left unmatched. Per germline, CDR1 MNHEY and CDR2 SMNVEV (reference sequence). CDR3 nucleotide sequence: TGTGCCAGCAGTTCACGGACTAGCGGAGCCATGCGGGATACGCAGTATTTT. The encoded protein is CASSSRTSGAMRDTQYF.

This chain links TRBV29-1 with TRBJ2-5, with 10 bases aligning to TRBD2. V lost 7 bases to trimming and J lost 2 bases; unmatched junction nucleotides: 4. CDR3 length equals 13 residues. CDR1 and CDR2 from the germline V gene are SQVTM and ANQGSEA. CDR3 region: CSASGRRQETQYF. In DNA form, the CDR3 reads TGCAGCGCTAGCGGGAGAAGACAAGAGACCCAGTACTTC.

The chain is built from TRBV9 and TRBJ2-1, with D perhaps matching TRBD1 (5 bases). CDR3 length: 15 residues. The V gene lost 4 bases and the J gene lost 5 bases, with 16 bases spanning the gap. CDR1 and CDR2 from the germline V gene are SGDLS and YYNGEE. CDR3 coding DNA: TGTGCCAGCAGCTCCCCCTCAACACAGGACAATGAGCAGTTCTTC. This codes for CASSSPSTQDNEQFF.

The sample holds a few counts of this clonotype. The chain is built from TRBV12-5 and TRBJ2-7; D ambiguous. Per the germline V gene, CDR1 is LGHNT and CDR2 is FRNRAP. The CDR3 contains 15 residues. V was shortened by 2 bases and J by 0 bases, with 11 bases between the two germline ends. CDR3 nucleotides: TGTGCTAGTGGTTTGCACCGAAAGAGCTCCTACGAGCAGTACTTC. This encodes CASGLHRKSSYEQYF. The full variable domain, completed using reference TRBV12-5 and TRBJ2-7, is DARVTQTPRHKVTEMGQEVTMRCQPILGHNTVFWYRQTMMQGLELLAYFRNRAPLDDSGMPKDRFSAEMPDATLATLKIQPSEPRDSAVYFCASGLHRKSSYEQYFGPGTRLTVT.

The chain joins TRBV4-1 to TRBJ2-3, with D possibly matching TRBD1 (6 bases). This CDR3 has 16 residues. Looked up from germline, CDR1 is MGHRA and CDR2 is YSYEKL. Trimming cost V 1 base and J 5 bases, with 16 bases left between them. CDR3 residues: CASSQGALLQGDTQYF. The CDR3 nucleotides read TGCGCCAGCAGCCAAGGAGCCCTTTTACAGGGAGATACGCAGTATTTT.

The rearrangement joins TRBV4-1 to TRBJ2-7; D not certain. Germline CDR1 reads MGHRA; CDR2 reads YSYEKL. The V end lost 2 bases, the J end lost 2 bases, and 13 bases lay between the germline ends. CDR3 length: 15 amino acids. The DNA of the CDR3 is TGCGCCAGCAGCCAAATCGGAAAAAGAACCTACGAGCAGTACTTC. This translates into CASSQIGKRTYEQYF.

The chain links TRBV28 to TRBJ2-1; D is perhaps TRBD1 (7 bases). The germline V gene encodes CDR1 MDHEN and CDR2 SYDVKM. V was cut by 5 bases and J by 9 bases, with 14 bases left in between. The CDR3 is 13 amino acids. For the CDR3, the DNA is TGTGCCAGCAGTCTGACAGGGACTCGTGAGCAGTTCTTC. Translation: CASSLTGTREQFF.

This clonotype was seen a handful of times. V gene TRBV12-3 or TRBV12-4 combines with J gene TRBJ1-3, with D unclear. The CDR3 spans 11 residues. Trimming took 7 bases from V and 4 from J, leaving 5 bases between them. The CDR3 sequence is CASTVGNTIYF. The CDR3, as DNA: TGTGCCAGCACGGTGGGAAACACCATATATTTT.

The CDR3 DNA reads TGCGCCAGCAGCCAAGATGGGCTGAGGGGCGCGTCTTATGGCTACACCTTC. It yields the protein CASSQDGLRGASYGYTF. The chain couples TRBV4-3 to TRBJ1-2; TRBD1 might be the D (5 bases). CDR3 length: 17 residues. Deletions cut 0 bases from V and 5 bases from J, with 19 bases between. CDR1 and CDR2 (germline): LGHNA, YSLEER.

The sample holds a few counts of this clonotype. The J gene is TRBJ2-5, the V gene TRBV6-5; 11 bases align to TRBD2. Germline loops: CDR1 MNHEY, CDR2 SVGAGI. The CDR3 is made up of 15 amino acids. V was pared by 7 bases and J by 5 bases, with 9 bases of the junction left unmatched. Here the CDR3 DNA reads TGTGCCAGCAATCCTCTAGCGGGAGGTCGCGAGACCCAGTACTTC. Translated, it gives CASNPLAGGRETQYF.

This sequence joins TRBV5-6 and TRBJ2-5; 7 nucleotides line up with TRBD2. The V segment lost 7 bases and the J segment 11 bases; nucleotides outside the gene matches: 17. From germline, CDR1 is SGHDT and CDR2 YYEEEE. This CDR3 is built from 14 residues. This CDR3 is CASHSSGGDNEQYF. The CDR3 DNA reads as TGTGCCAGCCACTCTAGCGGAGGTGACAATGAGCAGTACTTC.

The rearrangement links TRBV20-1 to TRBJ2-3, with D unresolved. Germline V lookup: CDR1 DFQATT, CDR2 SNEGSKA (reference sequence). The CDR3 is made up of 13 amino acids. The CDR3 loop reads CRPQYGSGDTQYF. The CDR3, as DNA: TGCAGACCACAGTACGGGTCGGGAGATACGCAGTATTTT.

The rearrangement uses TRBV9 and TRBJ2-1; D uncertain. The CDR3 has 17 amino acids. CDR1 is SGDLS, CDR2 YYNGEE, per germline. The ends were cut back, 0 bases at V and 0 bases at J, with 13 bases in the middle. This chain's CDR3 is CASSVGWASNSYNEQFF. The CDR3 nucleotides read TGTGCCAGCAGCGTAGGGTGGGCTAGTAACTCCTACAATGAGCAGTTCTTC.